These 15 T cell receptor beta chains originate from one sample sequenced in a study of cytomegalovirus exposure and HLA in healthy donors. 60 Vbeta and 13 Jbeta primers were used in PCR. Profiling relied on immunoSEQ multiplex PCR, and the TCRdb table lists in-frame clones only, not all of them. The sample consists of roughly 150,000 clones, over 70% of them appearing once. The sample taken for sequencing was PBMCs. These TCRs come from a male donor in good health and CMV-seronegative.

This clone was seen just once. This chain connects TRBV27 to TRBJ1-2, with 7 bases identical to TRBD1. The CDR3 extends over 17 amino acids. V was pared by 5 bases and J by 0 bases, with 12 bases of the junction left unmatched. Germline CDR1 and CDR2: MNHEY and SMNVEV (reference sequence). This CDR3 is CASSRLGTAGANYGYTF. CDR3 DNA sequence: TGTGCCAGCAGTCGCCTGGGGACAGCGGGGGCTAACTATGGCTACACCTTC.

The chain carries TRBV10-3 and TRBJ2-7; no reliable D call. Germline CDR1 reads ENHRY; CDR2 reads SYGVKD. V was trimmed by 2 bases and J by 0 bases, leaving 11 bases between them. The CDR3 totals 15 residues. This CDR3 is CAISEHSSSSYEQYF. CDR3 coding DNA: TGTGCCATCAGTGAGCACTCCTCGAGCTCCTACGAGCAGTACTTC.

The chain employs TRBV29-1 and TRBJ1-2; TRBD1 matches 9 bases. Germline CDR1 SQVTM, CDR2 ANQGSEA. V lost 6 bases to trimming and J lost 8 bases; unmatched junction nucleotides: 7. The CDR3 covers 12 residues. The CDR3 DNA follows: TGCAGCGTAACAGGGGGCTCGGGGGGCTACACCTTC. Amino acid sequence: CSVTGGSGGYTF.

The rearrangement uses TRBV6-5 and TRBJ2-1, with a tentative D call TRBD2 (5 bases). The V and J ends lost 6 bases and 4 bases respectively, with 10 bases between them. Germline CDR1 and CDR2: MNHEY and SVGAGI. The CDR3 has 13 residues. The CDR3 bases are TGTGCCAGCAGGTTGAGGGATTACAATGAGCAGTTCTTC. It yields the protein CASRLRDYNEQFF.

This chain links TRBV27 with TRBJ2-2; weak D call: TRBD2 (5 bases). The germline V gene has CDR1 MNHEY and CDR2 SMNVEV (reference sequence). V was trimmed by 5 bases and J by 5 bases, leaving 15 bases between them. The CDR3 contains 15 residues. CDR3 bases: TGTGCCAGCAGTCAACCGGGGTCGAGGACCGGGGAGCTGTTTTTT. It specifies CASSQPGSRTGELFF.

The rearrangement links TRBV5-1 to TRBJ2-7; the match to TRBD2 covers 14 bases. There are 18 residues in the CDR3. CDR1 and CDR2 from the germline V gene are SGHRS and YFSETQ. With 0 bases clipped from V and 0 bases from J, the junction kept 5 bases outside the gene matches. This CDR3 is CASSLVGLAGVASYEQYF. The CDR3 nucleotides are TGCGCCAGCAGCTTGGTGGGACTAGCGGGGGTAGCCTCCTACGAGCAGTACTTC. The full variable domain, completed using reference TRBV5-1 and TRBJ2-7, is KAGVTQTPRYLIKTRGQQVTLSCSPISGHRSVSWYQQTPGQGLQFLFEYFSETQRNKGNFPGRFSGRQFSNSRSEMNVSTLELGDSALYLCASSLVGLAGVASYEQYFGPGTRLTVT.

The chain couples TRBV5-1 to TRBJ1-1; no reliable D call. V lost 0 bases and J lost 6, with 9 bases in between. The CDR3 runs 13 residues. Germline V CDR1 and CDR2: SGHRS, YFSETQ. DNA for the CDR3: TGCGCCAGCAGCTTGGCCGGAGCAGCTGAAGCTTTCTTT. This codes for CASSLAGAAEAFF.

The chain is built from TRBV7-2 and TRBJ2-7, with TRBD1 as a possible D gene (5 bases). V was trimmed by 1 base and J by 5 bases, leaving 12 bases between them. CDR1 is SGHTA and CDR2 is FQGNSA in the germline V gene. The length of the CDR3 is 14 residues. In nucleotides, the CDR3 is TGTGCCAGCAGCTTAGATGCAGGGATCGACGAGCAGTACTTC. This gives the protein CASSLDAGIDEQYF.

CDR3 sequence reads: CAISESTRVVEKLFF. CDR3 nucleotide sequence: TGTGCCATCAGTGAGTCGACCAGGGTGGTGGAAAAACTGTTTTTT. This chain joins TRBV10-3 and TRBJ1-4; tentatively, D is TRBD1 (5 bases). Trimming took 0 bases from V and 8 from J, leaving 13 bases between them. This CDR3 has 15 residues. Germline V CDR1 and CDR2: ENHRY, SYGVKD.

The chain carries TRBV28 and TRBJ2-7, with TRBD2 as a possible D gene (6 bases). The CDR3 consists of 13 residues. Trimming stripped 2 bases from V and 4 bases from J, with 9 bases between. Germline CDR1 is MDHEN and CDR2 is SYDVKM. The chain's CDR3 is CASSLTSRYEQYF. The CDR3, as DNA: TGTGCCAGCAGTTTAACTAGCCGTTACGAGCAGTACTTC. Variable domain in full (rest from reference TRBV28 and TRBJ2-7): DVKVTQSSRYLVKRTGEKVFLECVQDMDHENMFWYRQDPGLGLRLIYFSYDVKMKEKGDIPEGYSVSREKKERFSLILESASTNQTSMYLCASSLTSRYEQYFGPGTRLTVT.

This clone was detected only a few times. The chain combines TRBV18 with TRBJ2-5; 7 bases map to TRBD1. Trimming at V came to 1 base and at J to 2 bases, leaving 7 bases not matched to a gene. This CDR3 spans 16 amino acids. From germline, CDR1 is KGHSH and CDR2 LQKENI. CDR3: CASSPRKGGYQETQYF. The CDR3 nucleotides are TGTGCCAGCTCACCACGTAAAGGGGGCTATCAAGAGACCCAGTACTTC.

J is TRBJ2-7 and V is TRBV29-1; weak D call: TRBD1 (5 bases). The ends were cut back, 4 bases at V and 2 bases at J, with 9 bases in the middle. The germline gives CDR1 SQVTM, CDR2 ANQGSEA. The CDR3 is made up of 12 amino acids. The CDR3 sequence: CSVAGNPYEQYF. DNA of the CDR3: TGCAGCGTTGCAGGGAATCCCTACGAGCAGTACTTC.

The chain uses TRBV7-9 and TRBJ2-1; TRBD1 agrees at 8 bases. The ends lost 5 bases at V and 8 bases at J; junction bases unmatched: 8. This CDR3 region has 14 residues. Germline CDR1 SEHNR, CDR2 FQNEAQ (reference sequence). CDR3 residues: CASSPGQANHEQFF. For the CDR3, the DNA is TGTGCCAGCAGCCCGGGACAGGCCAACCATGAGCAGTTCTTC.

V usage is TRBV7-9 and J usage is TRBJ2-2, with 9 bases that match TRBD1. The CDR3 consists of 15 residues. V was pared by 5 bases and J by 4 bases, with 5 bases of the junction left unmatched. Germline V CDR1 and CDR2: SEHNR, FQNEAQ (reference sequence). In nucleotides, the CDR3 is TGTGCCAGCAGCCCACAGGGGGCACCCACCGGGGAGCTGTTTTTT. Protein product: CASSPQGAPTGELFF.

This clone was observed a single time. The V call is TRBV27, the J call TRBJ2-2; D might be TRBD1 (5 bases). The germline gives CDR1 MNHEY, CDR2 SMNVEV (reference sequence). The length of the CDR3 is 14 residues. V was cut by 3 bases and J by 6 bases, with 11 bases left in between. This CDR3 is CASSLYRTPGELFF. The CDR3, as DNA: TGTGCCAGCAGTTTGTATAGGACACCCGGGGAGCTGTTTTTT.